Described below is a single T cell receptor (beta chain) sequence and its context. The data are from a study of blood T cell repertoires in COVID-19. Per germline, CDR1 SGHTA and CDR2 FQGNSA. The CDR3 has 13 amino acids. Trimming took off 1 base at V and 5 bases at J, with 8 bases between the two ends. In the original processing: Amplification of reference gene primers provided the estimated nucleated cell counts. Assay: immunoSEQ multiplex PCR; the TCRdb copy retains only in-frame clones and omits some. For V, J and clone size, that table is used; D and trimming come from the DNA. The data show 90,000 to 150,000 clones, with approximately 81% seen just once and 3% to 4% held by the top ten.

Sequencing was carried out using peripheral blood. The rearrangement uses TRBV7-2 and TRBJ1-1; D remains ambiguous. The receptor comes from a man between 60 and 75 years old with acute or convalescent COVID-19. In nucleotides, the CDR3 is TGTGCCAGCAGCTTAGTGGGCAGGACTGAAGCTTTCTTT. It is translated as CASSLVGRTEAFF.